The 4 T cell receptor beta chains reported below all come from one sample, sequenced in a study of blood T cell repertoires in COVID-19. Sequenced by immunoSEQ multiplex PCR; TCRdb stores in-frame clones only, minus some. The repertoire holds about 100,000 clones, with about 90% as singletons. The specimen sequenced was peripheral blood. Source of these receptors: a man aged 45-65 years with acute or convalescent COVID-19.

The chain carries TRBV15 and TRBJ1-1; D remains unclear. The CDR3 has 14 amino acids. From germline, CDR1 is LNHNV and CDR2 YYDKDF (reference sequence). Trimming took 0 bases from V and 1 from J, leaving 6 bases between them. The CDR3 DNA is TGTGCCACCAGCAGAGAGGGGAGGAACACTGAAGCTTTCTTT. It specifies CATSREGRNTEAFF.

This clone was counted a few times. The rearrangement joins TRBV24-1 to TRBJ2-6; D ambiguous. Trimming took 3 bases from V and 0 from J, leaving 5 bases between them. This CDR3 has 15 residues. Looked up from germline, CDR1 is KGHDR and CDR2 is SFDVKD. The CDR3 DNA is TGTGCCACCAGTGATCCCAACTCTGGGGCCAACGTCCTGACTTTC. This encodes CATSDPNSGANVLTF.

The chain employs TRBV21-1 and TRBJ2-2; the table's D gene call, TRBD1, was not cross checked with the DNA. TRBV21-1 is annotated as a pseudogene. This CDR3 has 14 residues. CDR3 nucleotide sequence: TGTGCCAACCCTCAGGGGAGGAACACCGGGGAGCTGTTTTTT. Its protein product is CANPQGRNTGELFF.

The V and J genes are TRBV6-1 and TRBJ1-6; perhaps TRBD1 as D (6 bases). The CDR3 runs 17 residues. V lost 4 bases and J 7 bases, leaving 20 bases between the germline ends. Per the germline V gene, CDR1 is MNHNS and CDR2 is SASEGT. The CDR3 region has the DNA TGTGCCAGCAGTGCCAAACAGGGCTTCGGCAGGAATTCACCCCTCCACTTT. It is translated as CASSAKQGFGRNSPLHF.